This TCR beta chain was observed in a study of blood T cell repertoires in COVID-19. Across the study: Whether acute or convalescent, the COVID-19 samples came from the United States, Italy and Spain.

Assay: immunoSEQ multiplex PCR; the TCRdb copy retains only in-frame clones and omits some. Of 180,000 or so clones listed, 90% were seen once; the top ten hold 0.55% to 0.8%. The CDR3 runs 16 residues. Germline V gene data show CDR1 as LGHDT and CDR2 as YNNKEL (reference sequence). Trimming removed 4 bases at V and 8 bases at J, with 21 bases between. V usage is TRBV3-1 (or the pseudogene TRBV3-2) and J usage is TRBJ2-1; possibly TRBD2 for D (7 bases). This TCR came from a man aged 50 or older with acute or convalescent COVID-19. Source material: peripheral blood. In DNA, the CDR3 is TGTGCCAGCAGCCCCCTCCCGGGGGGCCTTGGTGATGAGCAGTTCTTC. Translating gives CASSPLPGGLGDEQFF.